Presented here are 8 T cell receptor beta chains from one specimen sequenced in a study of cytomegalovirus exposure and HLA in healthy donors. PCR primers comprised 60 Vbeta and 13 Jbeta primers. TCRdb's table, derived via immunoSEQ multiplex PCR, lists solely in-frame clones and lacks some. The table has 93,000 or so clones, roughly 80% seen once. Source material: PBMCs. The receptors stem from a man aged 50-59 years in good health and CMV-seropositive.

The chain recombines TRBV28 with TRBJ2-7; D gene ambiguous. Looked up from germline, CDR1 is MDHEN and CDR2 is SYDVKM. This CDR3 region has 14 residues. V gave up 3 bases and J gave up 0 bases, with 9 bases separating them. CDR3 in amino acids: CASSFRIGSYEQYF. The CDR3 DNA reads as TGTGCCAGCAGTTTCCGTATCGGCTCCTACGAGCAGTACTTC.

The chain employs TRBV6-5 and TRBJ2-3; D is unresolved. CDR3 length: 14 amino acids. V shed 3 bases and J shed 5 bases, with 12 bases lying between them. Germline CDR1 MNHEY, CDR2 SVGAGI. DNA of the CDR3: TGTGCCAGCAGTTATAGGCAGGTAGGAGATACGCAGTATTTT. This sequence encodes CASSYRQVGDTQYF.

This chain connects TRBV11-2 to TRBJ2-3; tentatively, D is TRBD1 (6 bases). The CDR3 runs 16 residues. Trimming cost V 3 bases and J 1 base, with 14 bases left between them. The V gene's germline CDR1 is SGHAT and CDR2 FQNNGV. This chain's CDR3 is CASSLLTRGRTDTQYF. CDR3 DNA sequence: TGTGCCAGCAGCTTGTTAACCAGGGGTCGCACAGATACGCAGTATTTT.

The chain recombines TRBV7-2 with TRBJ2-2; 9 nucleotides agree with TRBD2. Per the germline V gene, CDR1 is SGHTA and CDR2 is FQGNSA. Trimming cost V 5 bases and J 7 bases; bases outside gene matches: 8. There are 15 residues in the CDR3. CDR3 sequence: CASSPDSGSSGELFF. CDR3 in DNA: TGTGCCAGCAGCCCAGATAGCGGGAGTAGCGGGGAGCTGTTTTTT.

This chain uses TRBV30 with TRBJ2-3; 7 bases line up with TRBD2. The V and J ends lost 4 bases and 7 bases, in that order; junction bases with no gene match: 5. Germline lookup yields CDR1 GTSNPN and CDR2 SVGIG (reference sequence). The CDR3 is 12 amino acids. The CDR3 DNA follows: TGTGCCTGGAAGGCTAGCGGTAATACGCAGTATTTT. Translating gives CAWKASGNTQYF.

The CDR3 sequence: CASSLSLAGGGEQFF. CDR3 nucleotide sequence: TGTGCCAGCAGTTTGAGTCTAGCGGGAGGGGGTGAGCAGTTCTTC. This chain connects TRBV27 to TRBJ2-1; 12 bases are shared with TRBD2. CDR1 MNHEY and CDR2 SMNVEV come from the germline V gene (reference sequence). Trimming took 3 bases from V and 9 from J; bases not matched to a gene: 6. The CDR3 contains 15 residues.

V usage is TRBV5-4 and J usage is TRBJ1-2; D is ambiguous. Trimming took off 5 bases at V and 4 bases at J, with 12 bases between the two ends. Germline V gene lookup returns CDR1 SGHNT and CDR2 YYREEE (reference sequence). The CDR3 contains 13 residues. The CDR3 spells CASSLPRAYGYTF. In DNA form, the CDR3 reads TGTGCCAGCAGTCTCCCCCGCGCCTATGGCTACACCTTC.

The V and J genes are TRBV15 and TRBJ2-6, with D possibly being TRBD1 (6 bases). The CDR3 covers 17 residues. V lost 0 bases to trimming and J lost 8 bases, with 17 bases between them. The germline CDR1 and CDR2 sequences are LNHNV and YYDKDF (reference sequence). Here the CDR3 reads CATSRDRSGVGPNVLTF. The CDR3 DNA sequence: TGTGCCACCAGCAGAGATAGGTCAGGGGTCGGGCCCAACGTCCTGACTTTC.